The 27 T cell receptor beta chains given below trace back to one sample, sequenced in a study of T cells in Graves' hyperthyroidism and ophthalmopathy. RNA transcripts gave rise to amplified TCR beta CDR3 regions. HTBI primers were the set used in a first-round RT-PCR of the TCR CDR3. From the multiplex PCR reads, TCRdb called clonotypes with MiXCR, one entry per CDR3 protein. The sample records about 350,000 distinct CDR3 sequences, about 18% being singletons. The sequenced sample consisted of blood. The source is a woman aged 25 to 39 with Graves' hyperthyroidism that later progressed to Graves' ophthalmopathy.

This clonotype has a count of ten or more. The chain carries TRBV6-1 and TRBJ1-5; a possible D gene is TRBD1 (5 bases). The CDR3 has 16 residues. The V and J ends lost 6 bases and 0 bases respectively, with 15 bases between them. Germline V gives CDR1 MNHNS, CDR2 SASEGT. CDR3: CASRSQGWNSNQPQHF. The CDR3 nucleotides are TGTGCCAGCAGGAGCCAGGGTTGGAATAGCAATCAGCCCCAGCATTTT.

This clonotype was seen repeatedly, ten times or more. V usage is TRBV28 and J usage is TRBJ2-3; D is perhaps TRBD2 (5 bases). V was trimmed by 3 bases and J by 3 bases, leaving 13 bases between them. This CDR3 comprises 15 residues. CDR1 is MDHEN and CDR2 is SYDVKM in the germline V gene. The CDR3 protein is CASSFGGRGTDTQYF. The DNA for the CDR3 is TGTGCCAGCAGTTTCGGTGGGAGAGGGACAGATACGCAGTATTTT.

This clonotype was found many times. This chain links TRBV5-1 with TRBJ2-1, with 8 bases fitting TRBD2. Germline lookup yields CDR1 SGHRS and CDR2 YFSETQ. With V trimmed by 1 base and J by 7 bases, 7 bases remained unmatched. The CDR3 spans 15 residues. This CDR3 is CASSLTSGEGNEQFF. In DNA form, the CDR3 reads TGCGCCAGCAGCTTGACTAGCGGCGAGGGTAATGAGCAGTTCTTC.

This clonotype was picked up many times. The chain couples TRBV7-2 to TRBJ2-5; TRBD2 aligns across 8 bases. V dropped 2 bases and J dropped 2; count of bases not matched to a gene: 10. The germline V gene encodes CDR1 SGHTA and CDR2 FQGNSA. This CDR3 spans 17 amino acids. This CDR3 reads CASSLTYPGGKQETQYF. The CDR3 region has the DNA TGTGCCAGCAGCTTAACTTATCCGGGGGGGAAGCAAGAGACCCAGTACTTC.

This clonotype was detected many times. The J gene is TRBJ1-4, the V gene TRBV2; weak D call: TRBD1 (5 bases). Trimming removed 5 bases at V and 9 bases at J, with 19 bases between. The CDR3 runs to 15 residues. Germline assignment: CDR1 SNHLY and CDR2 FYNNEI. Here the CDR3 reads CASSRPTALNQKLFF. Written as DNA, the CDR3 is TGTGCCAGCAGTCGCCCGACAGCCTTGAATCAAAAACTGTTTTTT.

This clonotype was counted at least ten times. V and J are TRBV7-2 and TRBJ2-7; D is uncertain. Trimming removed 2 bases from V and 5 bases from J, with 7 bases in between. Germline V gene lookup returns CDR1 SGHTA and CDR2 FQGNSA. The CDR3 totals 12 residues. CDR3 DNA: TGTGCCAGCAGCTTAAGACGAGACGAGCAGTACTTC. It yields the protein CASSLRRDEQYF.

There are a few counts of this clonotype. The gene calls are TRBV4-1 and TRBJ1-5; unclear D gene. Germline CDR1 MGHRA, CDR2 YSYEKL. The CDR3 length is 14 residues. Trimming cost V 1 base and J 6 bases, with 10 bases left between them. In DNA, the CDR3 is TGCGCCAGCAGCCAAGCGACCTATGGTCAGCCCCAGCATTTT. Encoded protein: CASSQATYGQPQHF.

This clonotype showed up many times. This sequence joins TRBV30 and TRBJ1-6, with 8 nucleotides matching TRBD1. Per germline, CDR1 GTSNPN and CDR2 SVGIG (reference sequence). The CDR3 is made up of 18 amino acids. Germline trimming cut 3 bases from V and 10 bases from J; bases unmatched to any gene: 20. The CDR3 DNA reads TGTGCCTGGAGGAGGGACAGGATGATCCCAAGAGGCGGGTCACCCCTCCACTTT. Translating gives CAWRRDRMIPRGGSPLHF.

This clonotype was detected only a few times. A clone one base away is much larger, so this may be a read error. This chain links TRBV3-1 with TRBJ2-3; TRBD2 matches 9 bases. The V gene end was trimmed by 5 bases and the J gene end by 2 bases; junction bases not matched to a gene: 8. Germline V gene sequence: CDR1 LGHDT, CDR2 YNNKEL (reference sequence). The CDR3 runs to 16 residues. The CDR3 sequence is CASSFRTSEITDTQYF. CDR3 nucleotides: TGTGCCAGCAGCTTCCGGACTAGCGAGATCACAGATACGCAGTATTTT.

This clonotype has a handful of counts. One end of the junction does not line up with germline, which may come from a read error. For the CDR3, the DNA is TGCGTCAGCAGCTTGGATTTGCCAGGCGGAAGGAAAGCTTTCTTT. Translating it yields CVSSLDLPGGRKAFF. The chain joins TRBV5-1 to TRBJ1-1; no clear D gene. This CDR3 is built from 15 residues. Germline assignment: CDR1 SGHRS and CDR2 YFSETQ.

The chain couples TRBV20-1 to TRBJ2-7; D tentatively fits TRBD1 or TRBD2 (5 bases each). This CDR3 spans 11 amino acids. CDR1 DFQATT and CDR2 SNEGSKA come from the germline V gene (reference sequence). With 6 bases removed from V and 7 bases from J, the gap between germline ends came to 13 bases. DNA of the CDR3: TGCAGTGCGACGACGAGGGGAGAGCAGTACTTC. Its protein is CSATTRGEQYF.

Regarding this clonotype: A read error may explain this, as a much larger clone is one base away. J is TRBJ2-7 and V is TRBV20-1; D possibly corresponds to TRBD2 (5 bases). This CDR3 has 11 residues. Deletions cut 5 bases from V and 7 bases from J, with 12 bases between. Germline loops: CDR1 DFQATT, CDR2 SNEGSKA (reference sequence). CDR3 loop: CSARGNHEQYF. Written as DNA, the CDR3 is TGCAGTGCTCGAGGGAACCATGAGCAGTACTTC.

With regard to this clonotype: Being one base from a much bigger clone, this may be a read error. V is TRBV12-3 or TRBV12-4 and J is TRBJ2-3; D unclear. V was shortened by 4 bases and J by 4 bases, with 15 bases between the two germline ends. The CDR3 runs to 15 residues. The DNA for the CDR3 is TGTGCCAGCAGTTCCCCTCTGGACGGGCCAGATACGCAGTATTTT. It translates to CASSSPLDGPDTQYF.

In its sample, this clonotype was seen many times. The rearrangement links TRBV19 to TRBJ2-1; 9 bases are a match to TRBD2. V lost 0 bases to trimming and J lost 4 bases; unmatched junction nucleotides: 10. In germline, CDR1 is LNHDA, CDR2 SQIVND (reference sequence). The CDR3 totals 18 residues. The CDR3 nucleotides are TGTGCCAGTAGTATAGATCTGTCGGCTAGCGGGGAATACAATGAGCAGTTCTTC. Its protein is CASSIDLSASGEYNEQFF.

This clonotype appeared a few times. The CDR3 loop is CASSQDPPATDTQYF. CDR3 DNA sequence: TGTGCCAGCAGCCAAGATCCGCCAGCCACAGATACGCAGTATTTT. The rearrangement joins TRBV4-2 to TRBJ2-3; no clear D. The V end was cut by 0 bases, the J end by 2 bases, with 9 bases between. The CDR3 runs 15 residues. CDR1 LGHNA and CDR2 YNFKEQ come from the germline V gene.

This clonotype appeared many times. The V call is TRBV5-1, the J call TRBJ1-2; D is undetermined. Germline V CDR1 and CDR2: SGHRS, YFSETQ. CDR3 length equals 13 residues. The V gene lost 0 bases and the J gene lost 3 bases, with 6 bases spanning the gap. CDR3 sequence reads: CASSLADYYGYTF. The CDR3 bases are TGCGCCAGCAGCTTGGCGGACTACTATGGCTACACCTTC.

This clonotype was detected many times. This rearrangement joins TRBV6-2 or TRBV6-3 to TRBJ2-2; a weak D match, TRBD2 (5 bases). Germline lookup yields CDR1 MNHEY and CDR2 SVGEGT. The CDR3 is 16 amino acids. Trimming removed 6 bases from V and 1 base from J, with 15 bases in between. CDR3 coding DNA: TGTGCCAGCAGCGAGCCGCTACTAGGGAACACCGGGGAGCTGTTTTTT. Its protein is CASSEPLLGNTGELFF.

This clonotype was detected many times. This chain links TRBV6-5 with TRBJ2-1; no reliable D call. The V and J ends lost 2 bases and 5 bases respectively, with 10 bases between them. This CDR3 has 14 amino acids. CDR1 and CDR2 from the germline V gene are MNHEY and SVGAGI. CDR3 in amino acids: CASSYTNQDNEQFF. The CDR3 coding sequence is TGTGCCAGCAGTTACACAAATCAAGACAATGAGCAGTTCTTC.

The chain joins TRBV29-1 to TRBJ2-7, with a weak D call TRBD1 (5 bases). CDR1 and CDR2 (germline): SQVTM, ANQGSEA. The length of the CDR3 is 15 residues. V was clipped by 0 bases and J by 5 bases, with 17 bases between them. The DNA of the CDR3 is TGCAGCGTTGAAGATCCACCATTAGGGGCTAACGAGCAGTACTTC. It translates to CSVEDPPLGANEQYF.

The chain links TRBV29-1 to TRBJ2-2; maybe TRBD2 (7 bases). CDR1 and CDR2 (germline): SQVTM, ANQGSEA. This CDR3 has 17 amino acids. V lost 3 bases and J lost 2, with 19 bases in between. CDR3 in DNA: TGCAGCGTTGATGCCGCTTTAGGGGGGGCCAACACCGGGGAGCTGTTTTTT. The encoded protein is CSVDAALGGANTGELFF.

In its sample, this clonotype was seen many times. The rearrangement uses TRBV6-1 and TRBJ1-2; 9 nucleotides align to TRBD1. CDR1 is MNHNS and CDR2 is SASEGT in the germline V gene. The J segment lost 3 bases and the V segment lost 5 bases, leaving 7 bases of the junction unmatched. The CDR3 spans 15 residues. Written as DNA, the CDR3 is TGTGCCAGCAGTCCACGACAGGGGGGTGACTATGGCTACACCTTC. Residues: CASSPRQGGDYGYTF.

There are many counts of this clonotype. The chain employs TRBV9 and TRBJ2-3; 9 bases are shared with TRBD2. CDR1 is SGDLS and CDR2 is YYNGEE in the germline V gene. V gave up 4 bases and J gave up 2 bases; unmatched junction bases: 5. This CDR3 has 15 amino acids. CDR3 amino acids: CASSPAGGITDTQYF. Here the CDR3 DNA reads TGTGCCAGCAGCCCAGCGGGAGGAATCACAGATACGCAGTATTTT.

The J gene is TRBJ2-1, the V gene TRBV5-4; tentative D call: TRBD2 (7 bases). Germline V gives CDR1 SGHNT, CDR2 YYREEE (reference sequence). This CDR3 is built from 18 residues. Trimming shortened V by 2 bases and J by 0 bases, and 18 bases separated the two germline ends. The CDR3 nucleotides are TGTGCCAGCAGCTTTAGTGGACGGGGGGCCCTCTCCTACAATGAGCAGTTCTTC. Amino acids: CASSFSGRGALSYNEQFF. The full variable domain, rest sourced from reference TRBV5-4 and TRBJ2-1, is ETGVTQSPTHLIKTRGQQVTLRCSSQSGHNTVSWYQQALGQGPQFIFQYYREEENGRGNFPPRFSGLQFPNYSSELNVNALELDDSALYLCASSFSGRGALSYNEQFFGPGTRLTVL.

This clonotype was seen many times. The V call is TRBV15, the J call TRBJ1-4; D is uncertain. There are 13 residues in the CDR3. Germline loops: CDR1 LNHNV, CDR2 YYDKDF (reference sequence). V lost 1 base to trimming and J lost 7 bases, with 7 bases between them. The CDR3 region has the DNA TGTGCCACCAGCAGAGGTGGTTCTGAAAAACTGTTTTTT. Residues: CATSRGGSEKLFF.

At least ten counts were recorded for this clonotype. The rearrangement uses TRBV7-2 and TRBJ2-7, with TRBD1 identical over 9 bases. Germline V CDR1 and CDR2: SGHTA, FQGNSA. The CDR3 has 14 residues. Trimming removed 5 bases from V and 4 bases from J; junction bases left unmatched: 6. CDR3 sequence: CASSPSTGGYEQYF. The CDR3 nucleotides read TGTGCCAGCAGCCCGTCGACAGGGGGTTACGAGCAGTACTTC.

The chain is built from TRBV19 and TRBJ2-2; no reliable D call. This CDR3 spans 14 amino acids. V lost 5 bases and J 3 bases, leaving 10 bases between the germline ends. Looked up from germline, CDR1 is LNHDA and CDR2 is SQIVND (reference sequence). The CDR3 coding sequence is TGTGCCAGTAGTTTGGGATATTACACCGGGGAGCTGTTTTTT. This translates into CASSLGYYTGELFF.

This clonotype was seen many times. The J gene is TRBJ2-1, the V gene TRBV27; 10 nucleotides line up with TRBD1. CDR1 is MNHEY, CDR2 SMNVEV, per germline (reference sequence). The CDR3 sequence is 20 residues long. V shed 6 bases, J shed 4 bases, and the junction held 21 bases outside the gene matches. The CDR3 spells CASRPPLDRGGGGRYNEQFF. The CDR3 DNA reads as TGTGCCAGCAGGCCCCCCCTGGACAGGGGGGGGGGGGGGAGGTACAATGAGCAGTTCTTC.